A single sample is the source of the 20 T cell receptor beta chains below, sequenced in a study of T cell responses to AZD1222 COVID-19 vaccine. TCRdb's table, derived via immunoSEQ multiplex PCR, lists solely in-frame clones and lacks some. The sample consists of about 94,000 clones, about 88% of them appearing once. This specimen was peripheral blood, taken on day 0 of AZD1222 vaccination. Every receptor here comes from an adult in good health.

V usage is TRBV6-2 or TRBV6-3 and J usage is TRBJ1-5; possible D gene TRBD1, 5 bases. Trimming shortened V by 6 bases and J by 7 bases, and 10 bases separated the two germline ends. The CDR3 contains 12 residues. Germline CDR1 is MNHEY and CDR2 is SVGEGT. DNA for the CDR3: TGTGCCAGCAGCGACGAGGGGCAGCCCCAGCATTTT. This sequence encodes CASSDEGQPQHF.

Here the CDR3 reads CASSIATSGSTDTQYF. The CDR3 DNA reads as TGTGCCAGTAGTATAGCGACTAGCGGGTCTACAGATACGCAGTATTTT. The chain is built from TRBV19 and TRBJ2-3; TRBD2 matches 10 bases. CDR3 size: 16 residues. From germline, CDR1 is LNHDA and CDR2 SQIVND (reference sequence). The V and J ends lost 1 base and 3 bases, in that order; junction bases with no gene match: 4.

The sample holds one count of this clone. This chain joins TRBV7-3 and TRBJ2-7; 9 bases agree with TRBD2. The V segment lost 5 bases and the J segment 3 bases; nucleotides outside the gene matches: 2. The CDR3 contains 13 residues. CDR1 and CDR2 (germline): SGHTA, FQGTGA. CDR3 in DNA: TGTGCCAGCAGCCTACTAGCGGGCTACGAGCAGTACTTC. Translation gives CASSLLAGYEQYF.

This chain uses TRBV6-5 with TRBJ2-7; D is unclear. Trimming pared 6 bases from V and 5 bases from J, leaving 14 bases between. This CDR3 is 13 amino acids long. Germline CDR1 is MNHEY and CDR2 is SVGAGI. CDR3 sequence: CASSSLRVNEQYF. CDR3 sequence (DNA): TGTGCCAGCAGCTCCCTACGGGTAAACGAGCAGTACTTC.

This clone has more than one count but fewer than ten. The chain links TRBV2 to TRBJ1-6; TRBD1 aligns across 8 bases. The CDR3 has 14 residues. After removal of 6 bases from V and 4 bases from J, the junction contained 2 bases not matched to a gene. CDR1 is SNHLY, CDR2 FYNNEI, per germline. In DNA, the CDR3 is TGTGCCAGCAGCAGGGACAGGTATAATTCACCCCTCCACTTT. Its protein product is CASSRDRYNSPLHF.

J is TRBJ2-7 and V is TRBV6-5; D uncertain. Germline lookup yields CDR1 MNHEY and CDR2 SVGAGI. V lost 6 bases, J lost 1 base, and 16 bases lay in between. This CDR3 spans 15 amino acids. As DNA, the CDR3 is TGTGCCAGCAGCCCCGGAGTAGCAGGATCCTACGAGCAGTACTTC. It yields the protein CASSPGVAGSYEQYF.

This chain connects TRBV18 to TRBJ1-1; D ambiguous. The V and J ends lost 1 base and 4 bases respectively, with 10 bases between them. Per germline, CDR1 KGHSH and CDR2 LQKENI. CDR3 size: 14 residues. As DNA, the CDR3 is TGTGCCAGCTCACCACGCGGGTTGAGCACTGAAGCTTTCTTT. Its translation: CASSPRGLSTEAFF. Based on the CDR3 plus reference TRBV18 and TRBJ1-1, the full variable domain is NAGVMQNPRHLVRRRGQEARLRCSPMKGHSHVYWYRQLPEEGLKFMVYLQKENIIDESGMPKERFSAEFPKEGPSILRIQQVVRGDSAAYFCASSPRGLSTEAFFGQGTRLTVV.

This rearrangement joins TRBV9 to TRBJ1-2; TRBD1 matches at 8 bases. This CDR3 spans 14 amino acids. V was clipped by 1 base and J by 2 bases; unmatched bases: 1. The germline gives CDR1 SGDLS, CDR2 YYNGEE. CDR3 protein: CASSVRTGNYGYTF. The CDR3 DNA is TGTGCCAGCAGCGTAAGGACAGGGAACTATGGCTACACCTTC.

The CDR3 DNA reads as TGCGCCAGCAGCCAAGAGTATACCGTGAAGACCCAGTACTTC. Its translation: CASSQEYTVKTQYF. The genes are TRBV4-1 and TRBJ2-5; D is ambiguous. The CDR3 contains 14 residues. Trimming shortened V by 0 bases and J by 6 bases, and 11 bases separated the two germline ends. The V gene's germline CDR1 is MGHRA and CDR2 YSYEKL.

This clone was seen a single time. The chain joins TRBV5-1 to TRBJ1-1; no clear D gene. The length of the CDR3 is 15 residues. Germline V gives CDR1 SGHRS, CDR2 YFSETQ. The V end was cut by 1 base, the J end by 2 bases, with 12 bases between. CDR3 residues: CASSLRAGPNTEAFF. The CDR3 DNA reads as TGCGCCAGCAGCTTGCGAGCAGGTCCTAACACTGAAGCTTTCTTT.

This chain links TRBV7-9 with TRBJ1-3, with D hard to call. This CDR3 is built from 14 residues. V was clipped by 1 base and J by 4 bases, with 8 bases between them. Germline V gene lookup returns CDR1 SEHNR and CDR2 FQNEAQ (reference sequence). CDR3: CASSLVNGGNTIYF. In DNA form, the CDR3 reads TGTGCCAGCAGCTTAGTTAACGGAGGAAACACCATATATTTT.

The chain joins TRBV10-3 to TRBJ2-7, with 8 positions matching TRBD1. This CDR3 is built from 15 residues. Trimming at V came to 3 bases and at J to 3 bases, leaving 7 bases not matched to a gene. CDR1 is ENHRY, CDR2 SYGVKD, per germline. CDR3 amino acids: CAISDQGAGSYEQYF. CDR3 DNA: TGTGCCATCAGTGACCAGGGGGCAGGGAGCTACGAGCAGTACTTC.

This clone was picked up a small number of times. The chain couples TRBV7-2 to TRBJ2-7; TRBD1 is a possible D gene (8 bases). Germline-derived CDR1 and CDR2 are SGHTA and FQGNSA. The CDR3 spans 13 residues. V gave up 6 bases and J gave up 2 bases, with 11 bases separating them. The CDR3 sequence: CASRQGGTYEQYF. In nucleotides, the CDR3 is TGTGCCAGCAGACAGGGGGGGACCTACGAGCAGTACTTC.

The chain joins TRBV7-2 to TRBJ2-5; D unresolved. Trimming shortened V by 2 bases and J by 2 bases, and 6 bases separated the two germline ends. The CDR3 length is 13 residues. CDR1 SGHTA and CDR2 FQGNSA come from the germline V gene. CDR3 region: CASSLILQETQYF. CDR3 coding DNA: TGTGCCAGCAGCTTAATCCTGCAAGAGACCCAGTACTTC.

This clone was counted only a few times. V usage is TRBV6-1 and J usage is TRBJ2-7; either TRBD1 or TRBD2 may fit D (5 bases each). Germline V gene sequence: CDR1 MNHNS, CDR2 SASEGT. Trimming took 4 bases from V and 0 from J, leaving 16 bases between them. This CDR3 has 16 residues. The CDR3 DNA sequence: TGTGCCAGCAGTGGAGTGAAGGGGACGTTCTCCTACGAGCAGTACTTC. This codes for CASSGVKGTFSYEQYF.

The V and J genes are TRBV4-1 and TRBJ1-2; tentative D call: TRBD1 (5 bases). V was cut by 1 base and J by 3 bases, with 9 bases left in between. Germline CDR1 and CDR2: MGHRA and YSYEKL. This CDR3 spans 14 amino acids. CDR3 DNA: TGCGCCAGCAGCCAAGGAACAGGAGACTATGGCTACACCTTC. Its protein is CASSQGTGDYGYTF.

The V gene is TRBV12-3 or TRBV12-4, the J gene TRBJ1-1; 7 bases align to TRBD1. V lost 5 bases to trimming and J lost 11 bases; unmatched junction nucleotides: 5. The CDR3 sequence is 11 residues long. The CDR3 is CASSLDRRAFF. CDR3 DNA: TGTGCCAGCAGTCTGGACAGGAGGGCTTTCTTT.

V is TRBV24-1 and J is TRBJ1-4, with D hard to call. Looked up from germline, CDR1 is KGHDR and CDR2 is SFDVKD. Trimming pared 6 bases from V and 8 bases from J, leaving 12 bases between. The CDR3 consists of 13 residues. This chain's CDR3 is CATSYRGGEKLFF. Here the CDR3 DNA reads TGTGCCACCAGTTACCGGGGAGGGGAAAAACTGTTTTTT.

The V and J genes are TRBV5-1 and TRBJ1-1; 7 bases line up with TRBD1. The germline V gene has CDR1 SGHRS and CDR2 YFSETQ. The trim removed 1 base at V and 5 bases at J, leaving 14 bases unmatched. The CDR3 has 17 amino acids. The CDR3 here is CASSLYRRTSTGTEAFF. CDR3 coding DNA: TGCGCCAGCAGCTTGTATCGCCGGACCTCGACAGGGACTGAAGCTTTCTTT.

The CDR3, as DNA: TGTGCCAGCAGTGAAAACGGGATCACAGGTATCTATGGCTACACCTTC. This encodes CASSENGITGIYGYTF. The genes are TRBV6-1 and TRBJ1-2; D may be TRBD1 (5 bases). Trimming removed 2 bases at V and 4 bases at J, with 17 bases between. Per germline, CDR1 MNHNS and CDR2 SASEGT. This CDR3 has 16 residues.